This TCR beta chain stems from a study of regulatory T cells in long-lasting Graves disease. Background on the study: It was over 5 years of antithyroid drugs, with positive TSH receptor antibodies, that meant persistent Graves' disease.

In building TCR beta libraries, iRepertoire HTBI primers were used together with Arm-PCR of CDR3 regions. Methods used by the authors: Samples jointly harbored about 63 TRBV and over 13 TRBJ segments. TCRdb ran MiXCR on the multiplex PCR reads and lists one entry per CDR3 protein. Clone size and V and J calls follow TCRdb, not the original study. The sample holds about 310,000 distinct CDR3 sequences, around 20% seen once. Stated time point: persistent/refractory GD, antithyroid drugs over 5 years with positive TRAb. Researchers made the TCR library from RNA that was extracted from PBMCs. Study-level points and caveats: Persistent Graves' patients showed a TCR diversity that was lower than that of newly diagnosed ones. TRBV28 was favored in persistent disease, as were TRBJ1-2 and TRBJ2-5.

V lost 0 bases and J 7 bases, leaving 26 bases between the germline ends. This CDR3 is 19 amino acids long. CDR1 SGHTS and CDR2 YDEGEE come from the germline V gene. Concerning this clonotype itself: Its antigen is not identified.

The V and J genes are TRBV5-8 and TRBJ1-5; D gene uncertain. The sequence was obtained from a female donor with Graves disease. Specimen: peripheral blood mononuclear cells (PBMCs), collected when the disease was refractory, from a patient treated with antithyroid drugs. CDR3 sequence: CASSLVLFGEALMGQPQHF. In nucleotides, the CDR3 is TGTGCCAGCAGCTTGGTTCTGTTCGGGGAGGCCCTTATGGGGCAGCCCCAGCATTTT.